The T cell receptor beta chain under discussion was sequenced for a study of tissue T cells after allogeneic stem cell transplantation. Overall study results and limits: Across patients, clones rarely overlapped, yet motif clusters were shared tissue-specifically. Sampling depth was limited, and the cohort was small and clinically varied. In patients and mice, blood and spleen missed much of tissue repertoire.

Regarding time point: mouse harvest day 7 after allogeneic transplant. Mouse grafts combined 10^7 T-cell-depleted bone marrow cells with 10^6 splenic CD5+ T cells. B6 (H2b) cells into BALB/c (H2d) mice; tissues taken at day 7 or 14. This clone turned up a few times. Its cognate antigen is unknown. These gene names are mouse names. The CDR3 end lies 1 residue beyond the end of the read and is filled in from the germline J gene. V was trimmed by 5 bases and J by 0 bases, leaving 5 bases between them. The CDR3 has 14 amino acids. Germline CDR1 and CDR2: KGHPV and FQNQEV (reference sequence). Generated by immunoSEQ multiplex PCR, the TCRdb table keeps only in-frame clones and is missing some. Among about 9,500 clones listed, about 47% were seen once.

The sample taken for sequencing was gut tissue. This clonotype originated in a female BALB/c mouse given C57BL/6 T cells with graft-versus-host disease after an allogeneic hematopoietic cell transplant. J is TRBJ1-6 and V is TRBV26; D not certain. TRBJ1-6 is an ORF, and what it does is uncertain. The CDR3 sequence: CASSDNSYNSPLYF. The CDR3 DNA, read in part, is TGTGCCAGCAGTGACAATTCCTATAATTCGCCCCTCTAC.